Sequencing of this TCR beta chain was carried out in a study of T cell responses to AZD1222 COVID-19 vaccine. Germline values: CDR1 SGDLS, CDR2 YYNGEE. This CDR3 region has 16 residues. The V gene lost 2 bases and the J gene lost 6 bases, with 19 bases spanning the gap. This clone came up once. The antigen is not known. Whole-study results and caveats: Donors were chiefly white British, with a greater number of females, and clonal diversity was perhaps underestimated.

Produced via immunoSEQ multiplex PCR; TCRdb's table is partial and in-frame only. The table lists about 170,000 clones, over 85% of them singletons. This clonotype was sampled from an adult in good health. This specimen consisted of peripheral blood, obtained on day 0 of AZD1222 vaccination. The chain carries TRBV9 and TRBJ2-3; a weak D match, TRBD2 (6 bases). CDR3 sequence: CASSVGLSMSSDTQYF. The CDR3 DNA follows: TGTGCCAGCAGCGTCGGACTATCCATGAGTTCGGATACGCAGTATTTT.